The clone carrying this TCR beta chain has only a few counts. The antigen is not known. This CDR3 contains 13 residues. V gave up 4 bases and J gave up 8 bases, with 12 bases separating them. Germline-derived CDR1 and CDR2 are SGHNT and YENEEA. This sample stems from a study of shared clonotypes between healthy human individuals. Study conclusions and caveats: All-four-donor shared clonotypes had higher generation probabilities than non-shared clonotypes did.

The table came from immunoSEQ multiplex PCR; TCRdb's copy has only in-frame clones and leaves some out. Counted here are approximately 1.1 million clones, roughly 74% occurring once; the ten biggest clones make up more than 0.5%. Sample: memory CD4+ T cells from PBMCs. Subset specified: CD45RA-negative fraction. The sequence came from a man between 18 and 29 years old in good health. Some clones in this sample may be carry-over from other donors' samples. The rearrangement uses TRBV11-3 and TRBJ2-1; weak D call: TRBD2 (5 bases). CDR3 in amino acids: CASSYDTSHEQFF. The CDR3 bases are TGTGCCAGCAGCTACGACACTAGTCATGAGCAGTTCTTC.